Listed below are T cell receptor beta chains from one sample, sequenced in a study of metastatic and nonmetastatic thyroid tumors. TCRdb called clones again from the PCR reads with MiXCR. The sample has tens of thousands of clones, about 13% seen once; the top ten hold about 15%. Sequenced input: blood. Receptors originate from a female donor with papillary thyroid cancer or a benign thyroid nodule (not recorded which). Some clones in this sample may be carry-over from other donors' samples. Each CDR3 is given with its conserved first and last residue. The D gene is left open where the match is weak. Expanded clones get a size class; other rows say once, few or many, or leave the size out.

cdr3_nt cdr3_aa j_call v_call clone_size d_call
TGTGCCAGCAGTCCCCGTTGGCTAGCCCTACTCACAGATACGCAGTATTTT CASSPRWLALLTDTQYF TRBJ2-3 TRBV12-3/TRBV12-4 many NA
TGTTCCAGCATGGTTCGTTTAGCCTACCAGCAGTACTTC CSSMVRLAYQQYF TRBJ2-7 TRBV6-1 NA NA
TGTGCCAGCAGCTTGGAGGGACAGGGCTTATTTAATGAAAAACTGTTTTTT CASSLEGQGLFNEKLFF TRBJ1-4 TRBV5-6 many TRBD1
TGTGCCATCAGTGAGACCTACAATGAGCAGTTCTTC CAISETYNEQFF TRBJ2-1 TRBV10-3 many NA
TGTGCCAGCTCACCTGGGGGCCCGAACACTGAAGCTTTCTTT CASSPGGPNTEAFF TRBJ1-1 TRBV18 many NA
TGTGCCACCAGCAGAGAAGGCTACGAGGAGAAATACAATCAGCCCCAGCATTTT CATSREGYEEKYNQPQHF TRBJ1-5 TRBV15 many NA
TGTGCCAGCAGCTTGAGGGGGTCGGGCACTGAAGCTTTCTTT CASSLRGSGTEAFF TRBJ1-1 TRBV11-3 many NA
TGTGCCAGCAGCTTACTACAGGGTTCGGGTGAAAAACTGTTTTTT CASSLLQGSGEKLFF TRBJ1-4 TRBV7-6 many NA
TGTGCCAGCAGCCAACTAGCGGGGAGTATAAATGAGCAGTTCTTC CASSQLAGSINEQFF TRBJ2-1 TRBV12-3/TRBV12-4 many TRBD2
TGTGCCAGCAGCTCCCGGGACAGTATGAATGAGCAGTTCTTC CASSSRDSMNEQFF TRBJ2-1 TRBV28 many TRBD1
TGTGCCAGCATTCGTAGCGGGTACGCGAACACCGGGGAGCTGTTTTTT CASIRSGYANTGELFF TRBJ2-2 TRBV12-3/TRBV12-4 many TRBD2
TGTGCCAGCAGCACTAGCGGGAGGGCCACCTACGAGCAGTACTTC CASSTSGRATYEQYF TRBJ2-7 TRBV7-9 many TRBD2
TGTGCCAGCAGTTATGGGGGGTCGAACACTGAAGCTTTCTTT CASSYGGSNTEAFF TRBJ1-1 TRBV6-5 NA NA
TGTGCCAGCAGCCCCCTGGGACCCAAAGGGCAATTCTTC CASSPLGPKGQFF TRBJ2-1 TRBV6-1 NA NA
TGTGCCAGCAGGAGTCTGCTGAACACTGAAGCTTTCTTT CASRSLLNTEAFF TRBJ1-1 TRBV6-1 many NA